This T cell receptor beta chain was retrieved from a study of blood T cell repertoires in COVID-19. At the level of the study: Spain, Italy and the United States supplied samples that represented acute and convalescent COVID-19. T cells, B-cell-depleted T cells, or PBMCs supplied cDNA or gDNA.

This clone showed up just once. In the original processing: The authors estimated nucleated cell counts from reference gene primer amplification. TCRdb's table, derived via immunoSEQ multiplex PCR, lists solely in-frame clones and lacks some. That table furnishes V, J and clone size, whereas the DNA furnished D and trimming. The sample records approximately 300,000 clones, more than 75% being singletons. Germline V gene sequence: CDR1 SGHRS, CDR2 YFSETQ. The CDR3 is made up of 17 amino acids. The trim removed 1 base at V and 6 bases at J, leaving 7 bases unmatched. The chain joins TRBV5-1 to TRBJ2-2; 12 bases agree with TRBD2. The sequenced sample consisted of peripheral blood. The TCR comes from a woman between 50 and 59 years old with acute or convalescent COVID-19. The CDR3, as DNA: TGCGCCAGCAGCTTGATGACTAGCGGGAGAGGTTCCGGGGAGCTGTTTTTT. This encodes CASSLMTSGRGSGELFF.